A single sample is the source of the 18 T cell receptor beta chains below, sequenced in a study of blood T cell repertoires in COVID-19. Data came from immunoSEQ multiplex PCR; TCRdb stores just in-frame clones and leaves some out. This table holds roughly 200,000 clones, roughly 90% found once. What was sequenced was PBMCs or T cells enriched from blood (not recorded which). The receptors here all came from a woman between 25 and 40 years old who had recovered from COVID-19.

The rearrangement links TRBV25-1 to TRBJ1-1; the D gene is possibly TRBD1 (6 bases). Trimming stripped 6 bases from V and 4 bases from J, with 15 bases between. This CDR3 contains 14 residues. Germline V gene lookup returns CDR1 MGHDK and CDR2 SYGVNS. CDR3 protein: CASRGLGASTEAFF. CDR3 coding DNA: TGTGCCAGCAGAGGACTGGGGGCGTCCACTGAAGCTTTCTTT.

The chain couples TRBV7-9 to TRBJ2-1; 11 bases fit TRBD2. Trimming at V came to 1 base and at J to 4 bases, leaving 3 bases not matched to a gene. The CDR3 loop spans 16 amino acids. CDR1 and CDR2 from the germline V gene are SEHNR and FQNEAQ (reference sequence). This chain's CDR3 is CASSLGLAGKYNEQFF. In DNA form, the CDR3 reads TGTGCCAGCAGCTTAGGACTAGCGGGGAAATACAATGAGCAGTTCTTC.

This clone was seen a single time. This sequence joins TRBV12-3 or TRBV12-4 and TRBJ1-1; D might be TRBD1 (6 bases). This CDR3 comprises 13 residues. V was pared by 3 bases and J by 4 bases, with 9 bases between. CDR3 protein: CASSLRGGTEAFF. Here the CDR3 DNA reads TGTGCCAGCAGTTTGAGGGGGGGCACTGAAGCTTTCTTT.

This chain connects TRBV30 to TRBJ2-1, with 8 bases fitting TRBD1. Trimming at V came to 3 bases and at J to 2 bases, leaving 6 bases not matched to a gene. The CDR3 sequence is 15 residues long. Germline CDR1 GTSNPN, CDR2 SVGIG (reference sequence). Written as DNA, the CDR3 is TGTGCCTGGAGGTCGACAGGGGTTACCTACAATGAGCAGTTCTTC. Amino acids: CAWRSTGVTYNEQFF.

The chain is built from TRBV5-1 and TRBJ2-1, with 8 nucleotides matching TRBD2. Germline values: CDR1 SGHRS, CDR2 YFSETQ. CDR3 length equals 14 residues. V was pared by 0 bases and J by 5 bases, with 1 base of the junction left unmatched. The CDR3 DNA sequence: TGCGCCAGCAGCTTGGTGGGACTAGACAATGAGCAGTTCTTC. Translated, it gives CASSLVGLDNEQFF. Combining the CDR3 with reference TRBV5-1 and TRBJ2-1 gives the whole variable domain KAGVTQTPRYLIKTRGQQVTLSCSPISGHRSVSWYQQTPGQGLQFLFEYFSETQRNKGNFPGRFSGRQFSNSRSEMNVSTLELGDSALYLCASSLVGLDNEQFFGPGTRLTVL.

CDR3 sequence: CASSQVTGLTEAFF. In DNA, the CDR3 is TGTGCCAGCAGCCAAGTTACAGGGTTGACTGAAGCTTTCTTT. The chain carries TRBV3-1 (or the pseudogene TRBV3-2) and TRBJ1-1; D might be TRBD1 (6 bases). The V gene lost 1 base and the J gene lost 5 bases, with 11 bases spanning the gap. The CDR3 totals 14 residues. From germline, CDR1 is LGHDT and CDR2 YNNKEL (reference sequence).

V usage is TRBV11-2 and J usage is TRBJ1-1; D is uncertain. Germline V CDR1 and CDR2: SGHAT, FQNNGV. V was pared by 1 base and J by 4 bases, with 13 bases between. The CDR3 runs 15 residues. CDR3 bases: TGTGCCAGCAGCTTAGCTTGGGAGTATGGCACTGAAGCTTTCTTT. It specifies CASSLAWEYGTEAFF.

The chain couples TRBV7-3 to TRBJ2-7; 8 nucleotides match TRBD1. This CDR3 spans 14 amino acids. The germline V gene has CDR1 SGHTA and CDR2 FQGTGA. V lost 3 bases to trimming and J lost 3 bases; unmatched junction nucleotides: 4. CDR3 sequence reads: CASSFDRGGYEQYF. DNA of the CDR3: TGTGCCAGCAGCTTCGACAGGGGTGGCTACGAGCAGTACTTC.

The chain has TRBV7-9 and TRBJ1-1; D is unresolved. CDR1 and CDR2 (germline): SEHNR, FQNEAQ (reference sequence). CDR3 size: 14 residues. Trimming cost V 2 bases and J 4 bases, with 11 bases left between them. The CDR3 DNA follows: TGTGCCAGCAGCTTATTACCGGTCGGCACTGAAGCTTTCTTT. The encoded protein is CASSLLPVGTEAFF.

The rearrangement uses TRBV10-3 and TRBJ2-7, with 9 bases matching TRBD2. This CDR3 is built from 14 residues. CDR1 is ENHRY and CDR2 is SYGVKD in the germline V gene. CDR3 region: CASWGASGTYEQYF. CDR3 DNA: TGTGCTTCGTGGGGGGCTAGCGGGACCTACGAGCAGTACTTC.

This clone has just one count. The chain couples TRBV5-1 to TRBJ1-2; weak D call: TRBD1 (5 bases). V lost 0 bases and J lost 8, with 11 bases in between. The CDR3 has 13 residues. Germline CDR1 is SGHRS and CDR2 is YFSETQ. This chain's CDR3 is CASSLDRNAGYTF. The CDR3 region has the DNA TGCGCCAGCAGCTTGGACAGGAACGCGGGCTACACCTTC.

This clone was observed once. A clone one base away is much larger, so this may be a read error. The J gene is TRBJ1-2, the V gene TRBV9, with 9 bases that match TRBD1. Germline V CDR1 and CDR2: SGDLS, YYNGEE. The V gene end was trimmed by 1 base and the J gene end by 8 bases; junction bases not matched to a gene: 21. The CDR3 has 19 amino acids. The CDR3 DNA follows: TGTGCCAGCAGCGTACGCACGACTCTCACGGACAGGGGTAGAAGCGGCTACACCTTC. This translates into CASSVRTTLTDRGRSGYTF.

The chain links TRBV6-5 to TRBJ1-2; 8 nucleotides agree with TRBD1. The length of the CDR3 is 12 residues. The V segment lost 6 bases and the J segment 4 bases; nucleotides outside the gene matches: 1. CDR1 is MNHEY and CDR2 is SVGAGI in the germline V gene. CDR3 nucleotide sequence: TGTGCCAGCAGGGGGACAGGCTATGGCTACACCTTC. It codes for CASRGTGYGYTF.

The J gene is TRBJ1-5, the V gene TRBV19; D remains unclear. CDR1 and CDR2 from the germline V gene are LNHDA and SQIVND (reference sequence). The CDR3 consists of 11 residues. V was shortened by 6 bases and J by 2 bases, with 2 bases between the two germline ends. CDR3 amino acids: CASSGNQPQHF. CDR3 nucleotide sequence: TGTGCCAGTAGCGGCAATCAGCCCCAGCATTTT.

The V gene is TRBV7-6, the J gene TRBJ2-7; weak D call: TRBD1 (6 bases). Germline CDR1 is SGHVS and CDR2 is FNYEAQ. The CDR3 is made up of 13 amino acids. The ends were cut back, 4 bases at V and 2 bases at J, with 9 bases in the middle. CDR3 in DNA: TGTGCCAGCAGCTCCCGGGACACCTACGAGCAGTACTTC. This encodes CASSSRDTYEQYF.

The CDR3 region is CASSPPGLAWEQFF. The CDR3 bases are TGTGCCAGCTCACCCCCGGGACTAGCGTGGGAGCAGTTCTTC. The genes are TRBV18 and TRBJ2-1; 10 bases align to TRBD2. Germline assignment: CDR1 KGHSH and CDR2 LQKENI. The ends lost 3 bases at V and 10 bases at J; junction bases unmatched: 6. The CDR3 consists of 14 residues.

The CDR3 spells CATSASDPADTQYF. CDR3 DNA: TGTGCCACCAGTGCCTCTGATCCGGCAGATACGCAGTATTTT. The rearrangement uses TRBV24-1 and TRBJ2-3, with D unresolved. V was clipped by 5 bases and J by 4 bases, with 12 bases between them. CDR3 length: 14 residues. Germline V gene sequence: CDR1 KGHDR, CDR2 SFDVKD.

CDR3 in amino acids: CASSQDIQGYTGYTF. CDR3 bases: TGCGCCAGCAGCCAAGATATCCAGGGTTATACAGGCTACACCTTC. This chain joins TRBV4-3 and TRBJ1-2, with D maybe TRBD1 (5 bases). V lost 0 bases and J lost 8, with 16 bases in between. Looked up from germline, CDR1 is LGHNA and CDR2 is YSLEER. There are 15 residues in the CDR3.